The source of this TCR beta chain is a study of blood T cells in healthy people across ages. In terms of origin and age, donors were healthy Caucasian individuals from Russia aged roughly 6 to 95. Remarks on this clonotype: The antigen is not known.

Findings of the study overall: Older age went with lower TCR beta diversity per million T cells, in a roughly linear way.

Alongside a J-beta primer mix, a sample-barcoded 5' primer served in a second PCR lasting about 7 to 12 cycles. TCRdb re-derived calls from the 5' RACE reads in MiXCR, one entry per CDR3 protein. The top ten clones hold 0.65% to 0.95% of a sample with under 1,100,000 distinct CDR3 sequences, roughly a quarter of them seen once. Germline V gives CDR1 SEHNR, CDR2 FQNEAQ (reference sequence). The CDR3 length is 16 residues. V shed 1 base and J shed 2 bases, with 14 bases lying between them. This sample also belongs to another study, concerning T cells of mothers and their children. That source reports: Second-PCR amplification with M1S added sample barcodes and 2-4 random nucleotides. Every mother produced more than 8.5 million TCR beta CDR3 reads, whereas every child provided around 3 million.

Specimen: blood. The V and J genes are TRBV7-9 and TRBJ2-5, with D possibly being TRBD1 (6 bases). This receptor was identified in a girl aged 2-10 years in good health. CDR3 in DNA: TGTGCCAGCAGCTTAGGAACCCGACAGGCTCAAGAGACCCAGTACTTC. It translates to CASSLGTRQAQETQYF. Looking up the rest from reference TRBV7-9 and TRBJ2-5 gives the full variable domain: DTGVSQNPRHKITKRGQNVTFRCDPISEHNRLYWYRQTLGQGPEFLTYFQNEAQLEKSRLLSDRFSAERPKGSFSTLEIQRTEQGDSAMYLCASSLGTRQAQETQYFGPGTRLLVL.